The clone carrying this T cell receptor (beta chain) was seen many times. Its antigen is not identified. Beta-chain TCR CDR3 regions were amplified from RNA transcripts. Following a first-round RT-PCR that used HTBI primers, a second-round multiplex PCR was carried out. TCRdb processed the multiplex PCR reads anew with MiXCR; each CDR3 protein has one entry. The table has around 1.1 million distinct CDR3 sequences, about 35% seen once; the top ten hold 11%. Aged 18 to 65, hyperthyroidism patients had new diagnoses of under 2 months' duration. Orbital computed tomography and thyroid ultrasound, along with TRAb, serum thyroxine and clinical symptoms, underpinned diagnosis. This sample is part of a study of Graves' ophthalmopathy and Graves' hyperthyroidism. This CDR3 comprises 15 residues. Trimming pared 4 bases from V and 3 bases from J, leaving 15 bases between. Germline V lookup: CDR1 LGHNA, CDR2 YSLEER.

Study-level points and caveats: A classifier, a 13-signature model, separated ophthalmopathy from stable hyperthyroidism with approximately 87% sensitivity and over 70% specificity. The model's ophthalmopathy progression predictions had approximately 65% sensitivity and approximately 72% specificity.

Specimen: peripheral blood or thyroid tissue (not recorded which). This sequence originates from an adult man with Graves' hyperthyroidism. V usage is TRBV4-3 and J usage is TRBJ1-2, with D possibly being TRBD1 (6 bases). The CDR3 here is CASSRGAGDYYGYTF. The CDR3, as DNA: TGCGCCAGCAGCCGGGGGGCAGGAGACTACTATGGCTACACCTTC.